This T cell receptor (beta chain) comes out of a study of cytomegalovirus exposure and HLA in healthy donors. Study summary: Some 91 million unique TCRs from HLA-typed donors were held in an early release of data.

The PCR made use of 60 Vbeta and 13 Jbeta primers. TCRdb keeps only in-frame clones here, not all; method: immunoSEQ multiplex PCR. The sample consists of 180,000 or so clones, 80% to 90% of them appearing once. Study conclusions and caveats: The authors listed 164 TCR beta chains as cytomegalovirus-associated. Near-uniform donor sequencing depth was presumed by presence/absence analyses. Rare TCR sequences dominated, though some public TCRs recurred in many donors.

Trimming shortened V by 5 bases and J by 8 bases, and 13 bases separated the two germline ends. The germline V gene encodes CDR1 SGHDT and CDR2 YYEEEE. This CDR3 spans 12 amino acids. In the case of this clone: Antigen: not known.

The TCR comes from a woman under 40 in good health and CMV-seronegative. The specimen sequenced was PBMCs. This chain connects TRBV5-6 to TRBJ1-1; a weak D match, TRBD1 (5 bases). The CDR3 loop reads CASRPAGGEAFF. The CDR3, as DNA: TGTGCCAGCAGACCCGCCGGGGGAGAAGCTTTCTTT.